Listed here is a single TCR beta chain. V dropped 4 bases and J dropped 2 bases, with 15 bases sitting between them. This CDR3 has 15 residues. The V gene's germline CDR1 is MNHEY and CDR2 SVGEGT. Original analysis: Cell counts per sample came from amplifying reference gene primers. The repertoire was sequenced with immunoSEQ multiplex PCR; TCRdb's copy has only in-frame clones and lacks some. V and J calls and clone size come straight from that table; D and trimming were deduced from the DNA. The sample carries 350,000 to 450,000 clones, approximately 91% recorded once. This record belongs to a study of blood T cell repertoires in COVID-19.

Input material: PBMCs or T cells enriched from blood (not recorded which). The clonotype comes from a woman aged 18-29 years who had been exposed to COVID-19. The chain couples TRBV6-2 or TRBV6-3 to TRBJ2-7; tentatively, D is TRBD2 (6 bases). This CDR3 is CASSSPGEIAYEQYF. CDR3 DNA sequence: TGTGCCAGCAGTTCACCGGGAGAGATCGCCTACGAGCAGTACTTC.